This T cell receptor (beta chain) was recorded in a study of blood T cell repertoires in COVID-19. Overall study context: Material from acute and convalescent COVID-19 was sourced from the United States, Italy and Spain.

Clones were read by immunoSEQ multiplex PCR, and TCRdb kept only the in-frame ones, dropping some. The data contain about 58,000 clones, 85% of them singletons. The CDR3 spans 16 residues. Germline V gene sequence: CDR1 LNHDA, CDR2 SQIVND (reference sequence). The V segment lost 10 bases and the J segment 4 bases; nucleotides outside the gene matches: 14. The receptor comes from a man in his forties with active COVID-19. The chain employs TRBV19 and TRBJ2-3; 10 positions match TRBD1. The sequenced material came from peripheral blood. CDR3 sequence (DNA): TGTGCCACAAAAAAAATGGGACAGGGGATGTCAGATACGCAGTATTTT. Its translation is CATKKMGQGMSDTQYF.